The sequence of this T cell receptor beta chain was determined in a study of identical twins. This clonotype was observed a few times. Using its own MiXCR run on the 5' RACE reads, TCRdb lists one record per CDR3 protein. The table has around 1.7 million distinct CDR3 sequences, about 30% seen once. Germline trimming cut 7 bases from V and 4 bases from J; bases unmatched to any gene: 13. This CDR3 comprises 16 residues. Germline CDR1 is MNHNS and CDR2 is SASEGT. Sequencing was done on a sample of cord blood. The chain joins TRBV6-1 to TRBJ2-3, with TRBD2 matching over 8 bases. This TCR derives from a newborn girl in good health. CDR3 in DNA: TGTGCCAGCATTGGGATCCGGACTAGCATGGCAGATACGCAGTATTTT. Its protein is CASIGIRTSMADTQYF.